This TCR beta chain is from a study of blood T cells in healthy people across ages. Study findings and constraints: No conclusive comparison of naive versus antigen-experienced cells was possible with unsorted PBMCs. Across samples, TCR beta diversity tracked strongly with naive T cell percentage.

This CDR3 is 14 amino acids long. Trimming cost V 7 bases and J 9 bases, with 21 bases left between them. Details on this clonotype: What it binds is unknown.

A J-beta primer mix and a sample-barcoded 5' primer were used in a second PCR of roughly 7 to 12 cycles. Tags on each cDNA molecule came from a template-switch adaptor with 12 random nucleotides. TCRdb itself ran the 5' RACE reads through MiXCR, one entry per CDR3 protein. The table records 870,000 or so distinct CDR3 sequences, around 28% of them present only once. Each donor's blood draw was around 9.1 milliliters of peripheral blood. This TCR came from a woman of 80 years or more in good health. V is TRBV12-3 or TRBV12-4 and J is TRBJ2-5; D perhaps matches TRBD1 (5 bases). The sample was blood. The CDR3, as DNA: TGTGCCAGCAACTCCTGGCTGACAGAAGATGCCCAGTACTTC. It yields the protein CASNSWLTEDAQYF.